The text below deals with one T cell receptor (beta chain). Its antigen is currently not known. No base quality information exists; no much larger clone differs at one position. Library prep was done by the immunoSEQ multiplex PCR assay. For the multiplex PCR, a mixture combining 60 forward primers for TCR Vbeta segments and 13 reverse primers for TCR Jbeta segments was used. A multiplex PCR assay on genomic DNA amplified the CDR3 region of rearranged TCR beta genes. Amplified TCR beta libraries were sequenced as 87-base-pair reads on the Illumina HiSeq System. The published analysis was carried out like this. In a later analysis, tens of millions of unique TCR beta chains were counted across the 500 to 700 repertoires, and roughly 11 million of these chains were shared by at least two donors. Raw reads were error-corrected and collapsed into unique sequences by a nearest-neighbor algorithm in which closely related sequences were merged to remove PCR and sequencing errors. V, D and J gene segments were assigned by aligning CDR3 sequences to IMGT reference sequences. For a sequence to be retained, a match of at least six nucleotides to both a V gene segment and a J gene segment was required. Rearrangements were called productive when the CDR3 lacked stop codons and stayed in frame with V and J; all others were non-productive. CDR3 was defined by IMGT convention, running from the second conserved V-encoded cysteine to the conserved J-encoded phenylalanine. Sequences without an unambiguous match to a single V gene segment were excluded from the earlier analysis of about 640 of the donors. In an earlier analysis of a few hundred of the donors, V segments were called functional above 56.7% productive rearrangements and were called segregating when the between-donor standard deviation exceeded 5%. A statistical classification framework was built for diagnosing cytomegalovirus status from the catalog of TCR beta chain sequences. In a later analysis, V and J genes were assigned by comparing TCR nucleotide sequences against IMGT/GENE-DB human TR gene sequences. Using the TCRdist pipeline, a later analysis assigned CDR3 sequences along with most-parsimonious VDJ recombination scenarios. In a later analysis, each TCR beta chain was defined by its CDR3 amino acid sequence together with its V-gene family, and reads lacking a unique V-gene family were excluded. To address suspected cross-contamination and a sequencing artifact, a later analysis removed under 600 highly shared, low-generation-probability nucleotide sequences. In a later analysis, a clonal expansion index was calculated for each public chain from normalized within-repertoire ranks of inferred template counts. Generation probabilities in a later analysis came from a VDJ recombination model fitted to out-of-frame rearrangements, and those results were checked against IGoR. In a later analysis, TCR-TCR, TCR-HLA and TCR-CMV co-occurrence was scored with hypergeometric tests, and a repertoire-size bias correction was applied to TCR pairs. A later analysis estimated false discovery rates by permuting HLA or CMV assignments 20 times. In a later analysis, co-occurring TCRs were grouped with DBSCAN, and TCRdist sequence similarity was added when clustering was performed within HLA-allele-positive subsets. Repertoires with fewer than 30,000 or more than 120,000 public chains, plus five repertoires with anomalous nucleotide sharing, were excluded from co-occurrence clustering. Not all clones reach the TCRdb copy of this immuneACCESS table, which keeps in-frame sequences only. Checked studies attribute under half of the gap to unresolved V genes and leave the rest unexplained. V and J calls and clone size come straight from that table; D and trimming were deduced from the DNA. Across this sample there are over 200,000 clones, with approximately 82% seen only once. Around 3.9% of the sample is taken by the ten largest.

The cohort was made up of 650 to 700 healthy bone marrow donors. At the time of sampling, all cohort members were nominally healthy, though unrecorded immune exposures were likely present. The donor tested CMV seronegative, placing the donor among the 300 to 400 seronegative members of the cohort. A peripheral blood sample was provided by each donor, and peripheral blood mononuclear cells were used for TCR beta sequencing. Genomic DNA extraction from the blood cell samples was performed with the Qiagen DNeasy Blood Extraction Kit. This specimen comes from a study of cytomegalovirus exposure and HLA in healthy donors (dated by TCRdb to about 2017). Some background on the complete study: In an earlier analysis of around 540 of the donors, less than 350 Gb of sequence data and some 120 million unique TCR beta sequences from 150 million to 200 million T cells were reported. An early release covering around 630 HLA-typed donors comprised approximately 300 gigabases of sequencing data and around 80 million unique TCR sequences. Of the roughly 400 genotyped donors, approximately 82% fell in the genetic ancestry cluster associated with self-reported Caucasian donors. The aim of the study was to test whether cataloging public T cell receptors could identify signatures of past pathogen exposure. The study used immunosequencing to profile the T cell repertoires of about 670 subjects and linked those repertoires to cytomegalovirus serostatus. Besides the first cohort of roughly 700 subjects, a separate validation cohort made up of over 100 different subjects was used. High-throughput TCR immunosequencing, statistical association of individual TCRs with disease status, and machine learning were combined to predict cytomegalovirus infection status. A later analysis re-examined previously published TCR beta repertoires from about 670 donors and added high-resolution HLA genotyping to investigate patterns of TCR occurrence. The later analysis used no new phenotypic data to find candidate immune exposures, relying instead on TCR beta sequences and their occurrence across donors. In an earlier analysis of more than 550 of the donors, high-throughput TCR beta sequencing was used to judge whether each TCR beta V gene segment behaved as functional or pseudogenic. Donor age, sex, ethnicity and CMV serostatus were compiled alongside the repertoire data. In a later genetic analysis, genome-wide SNP genotypes for about 60% of the 666 donors were used, and that subset was treated as a discovery cohort. All discovery cohort repertoires had been generated on a single sequencing platform. HLA typing covered class I and class II loci at four-digit resolution. The number of typed donors differed by locus: 629-630 for A, B, C, DRB1 and DQB1; approximately 520 for DQA1; 606 for DPA1; and about 470 for DPB1. Four or five DR-DQ haplotypes were treated as single units for association and clustering because of strong linkage in the cohort. Among 398 genotyped donors of the cohort, an average of approximately 250,000 unique TCR beta nucleotide sequences were sequenced per donor, around a sixth of them non-productive. On the study overall, not on this receptor specifically: Because some donors lacked HLA typing at each locus, the association tests relied only on the typed subset. The earlier analysis of a few hundred of the donors excluded roughly 16 rarely observed V segments, including chromosome 9 orphons, because counts were too low. The classifier was reported to diagnose cytomegalovirus status with high specificity and sensitivity in both the original and validation cohorts. Assigning TCR associations to individual alleles was difficult when HLA alleles, especially DR and DQ, strongly co-occurred. Several of the top co-occurrence clusters appeared to be linked to parvovirus B19, influenza, CMV and Epstein-Barr virus, according to a later analysis. In this cohort, only TCR beta chains were sequenced, and detectable features were limited by the absence of alpha or paired-chain data. According to a later genetic analysis, donors in an Asian-associated ancestry cluster had fewer N-insertions in productive TCRs than the roughly 670-donor mean. According to a later analysis, TCR association rates differed among HLA loci, with DRB1 alleles showing the most associated TCRs and HLA-C alleles showing the fewest. In a later analysis, 15,000 to 20,000 TCR beta sequences were associated with specific HLA alleles at a false discovery rate of 0.05. In the study, around 150 TCR beta chains were listed as associated with cytomegalovirus. Presence/absence analyses assumed roughly uniform sequencing depth across donors, an assumption that may not hold. Across donors, most TCR sequences were observed very rarely, whereas some public TCRs were present in many individuals. A further reported finding was that TCR beta sequences accurately predicted the HLA-A and HLA-B alleles for most subjects in the first cohort. An association between a missense DCLRE1C variant and V-gene and J-gene trimming of TCR beta chains was found in a later genetic analysis and replicated in an independent cohort. In a later analysis, HLA-associated TCR beta chains were found to be more clonally expanded and to have lower generation probabilities than equally common non-associated chains. The sequencing pipeline was judged likely to have produced a cluster of highly shared sequence variants as a technical artifact. In an earlier analysis of some 540 of the donors, most TCR beta V segments appeared in productive rearrangements about 87% or about 30% of the time, broadly matching IMGT annotations. A few of the identified cytomegalovirus-associated TCR beta chains were confirmed in vitro to be specific for cytomegalovirus antigens. The authors suggested that the approach could potentially be extended to other disease states and immunological phenotypes. Linkage disequilibrium might explain the correlated functional status among segregating V segments, but an unknown experimental factor could not be ruled out. In a later analysis, most CMV-associated TCR beta chains were found to appear HLA-restricted, with HLA associations seemingly driven largely by CMV exposure. The only immune exposure information available for the cohort was CMV serostatus.

This sequence originates from a male donor in good health and CMV-seronegative. The sequencing input was PBMCs.

The CDR3: CASSQDSAGGHGVTETQYF. At the DNA level, the sequence is TGTGCCAGCAGCCAAGATTCCGCGGGAGGCCATGGGGTTACAGAGACCCAGTACTTC. The chain employs TRBV4-2 and TRBJ2-5; TRBD2 lines up with 8 middle nucleotides. From a lookup of the germline V gene, CDR1 and CDR2 are LGHNA and YNFKEQ. V trim: 0 bases; J trim: 4 bases; unmatched bases: 16. From cysteine to phenylalanine, the CDR3 is 19 amino acids long. The only DNA kept is the CDR3, 57 bases in frame from the first base.